This is a list of T cell receptor beta chains from one sample in a study of type 1 regulatory T cells. In TCRdb, the reads were re-called with MiXCR into one record per CDR3 protein. The data contain 6,300 or so distinct CDR3 sequences, 30% to 35% of them seen just once; the ten biggest clones take up roughly 25%. These receptors' targets are unknown. Specimen: cultured type 1 regulatory T (Tr1) cells, either the whole culture or a sorted fraction (not recorded which). These receptors came from a human donor in good health. Each CDR3 is given with its conserved first and last residue. D genes are given only for firm matches. The listing skips clone size in some rows; elsewhere it reads once, few, many or a size class.

TRBJ2-4	few	TRBV2	TRBD1	CASRDRGWEKNIQYF	TGTGCCAGCAGGGACAGGGGTTGGGAAAAAAACATTCAGTACTTC
TRBJ2-7	-	TRBV3-1	TRBD2	CASSHRLAYNYEQYF	TGTGCCAGCAGCCACAGACTAGCGTACAATTACGAGCAGTACTTC
TRBJ1-1	-	TRBV27	-	CASSLRRWEAFF	TGTGCCAGCAGTTTAAGGAGGTGGGAAGCTTTCTTT
TRBJ1-6	-	TRBV6-5	TRBD1	CASGLGQGDNSPLHF	TGTGCCAGCGGACTCGGACAGGGGGATAATTCACCCCTCCACTTT
TRBJ2-1	-	TRBV7-8	TRBD2	CASSKALAGVVNEQSF	TGTGCCAGCAGCAAAGCTCTAGCGGGAGTTGTAAATGAGCAGTCCTTC
TRBJ1-6	-	TRBV5-1	TRBD1	CASSQTGGNSPLHF	TGCGCCAGCAGCCAGACAGGGGGCAATTCACCCCTCCACTTT
TRBJ2-7	few	TRBV27	-	CASSLLYETSYEQYF	TGTGCCAGCAGTCTGCTCTATGAGACCTCCTACGAGCAGTACTTC
TRBJ1-3	-	TRBV28	-	CASRPAGPGNTIYF	TGTGCCAGCAGGCCGGCGGGGCCTGGAAACACCATATATTTT
TRBJ1-2	medium-sized	TRBV5-1	TRBD1	CASSPTGNYGYTF	TGCGCCAGCAGCCCGACAGGGAACTATGGCTACACCTTC
TRBJ2-3	-	TRBV27	-	CASSSRLSGDNTQYF	TGTGCCAGCAGTTCCAGGCTATCGGGGGATAATACGCAGTATTTT
TRBJ2-7	few	TRBV18	TRBD2	CASSPGTSGIGYEQYF	TGTGCCAGCTCACCCGGGACTAGCGGGATTGGGTACGAGCAGTACTTC
TRBJ1-3	few	TRBV18	TRBD1	CASSPRVDRANGNTIYF	TGTGCCAGCTCACCGAGGGTCGACAGGGCAAATGGAAACACCATATATTTT
TRBJ2-5	many	TRBV24-1	-	CATSDFETQYF	TGTGCCACCAGTGATTTCGAGACCCAGTACTTC
TRBJ2-3	-	TRBV5-1	-	CASSFPEALRSTDTQYF	TGCGCCAGCAGCTTTCCGGAGGCCCTCCGAAGCACAGATACGCAGTATTTT
TRBJ1-3	few	TRBV5-1	-	CASSLEAANTIYF	TGCGCCAGCAGCTTGGAGGCGGCAAACACCATATATTTT
TRBJ2-3	-	TRBV20-1	TRBD2	CSARIGLAGGREDTQYF	TGCAGTGCTAGGATTGGACTAGCGGGAGGCCGGGAGGATACGCAGTATTTT
TRBJ2-1	-	TRBV24-1	TRBD2	CATRTDIAGGDEQFF	TGTGCCACCAGGACGGATATAGCGGGAGGAGATGAGCAGTTCTTC
TRBJ2-7	medium-sized	TRBV7-2	-	CASSLGQTGDEQYF	TGTGCCAGCAGCTTAGGACAGACGGGGGACGAGCAGTACTTC
TRBJ1-4	many	TRBV28	-	CASRGPVEKLFF	TGTGCCAGCAGGGGGCCAGTTGAAAAACTGTTTTTT
TRBJ2-5	-	TRBV5-1	-	CASSLAGRETQYF	TGCGCCAGCAGCTTGGCGGGCCGGGAGACCCAGTACTTC
TRBJ2-3	-	TRBV6-2/TRBV6-3	-	CASRPLGTSTDTQYF	TGTGCCAGCAGACCCCTGGGGACCAGCACAGATACGCAGTATTTT
TRBJ2-5	few	TRBV20-1	TRBD2	CSARLAGQETQYF	TGCAGTGCTAGACTAGCGGGGCAAGAGACCCAGTACTTC
TRBJ2-7	-	TRBV3-1	TRBD2	CASSLLAGVSYERYF	TGTGCCAGCAGTTTACTAGCGGGGGTCTCCTACGAGCGGTACTTC
TRBJ2-7	-	TRBV20-1	TRBD2	CSARSGGSSYEQYF	TGCAGTGCTAGGTCGGGGGGGTCCTCGTACGAGCAGTACTTC
TRBJ1-5	medium-sized	TRBV28	-	CASSLYPRDQPQHF	TGTGCCAGCAGTTTATATCCCAGGGATCAGCCCCAGCATTTT
TRBJ1-2	-	TRBV18	TRBD1	CASSPQTGGANYGYTF	TGTGCCAGCTCACCACAGACAGGGGGCGCGAACTATGGCTACACCTTC
TRBJ2-7	few	TRBV15	-	CATSRDKTATYEQYF	TGTGCCACCAGCAGAGATAAGACAGCCACCTACGAGCAGTACTTC
TRBJ2-3	once	TRBV6-1	TRBD1	CASSELGQVSTDTQYF	TGTGCCAGCAGTGAATTAGGACAGGTCAGCACAGATACGCAGTATTTT
TRBJ2-1	large	TRBV5-1	TRBD2	CASSLASGSYNEQFF	TGCGCCAGCAGCTTGGCTAGCGGCTCCTACAATGAGCAGTTCTTC
TRBJ1-2	-	TRBV2	-	CASGINRDSNTF	TGTGCCAGCGGGATCAACAGGGATTCAAACACCTTC
TRBJ2-1	-	TRBV19	TRBD1	CASSTGQGRYNEQFF	TGTGCCAGTAGTACCGGACAGGGGCGATACAATGAGCAGTTCTTC
TRBJ2-1	-	TRBV3-1	-	CASSHLFKQDNEQFF	TGTGCCAGCAGCCACTTATTCAAGCAAGACAATGAGCAGTTCTTC
TRBJ2-5	-	TRBV28	-	CASSLAGVPQETQYF	TGTGCCAGCAGTCTTGCTGGGGTCCCCCAAGAGACCCAGTACTTC
TRBJ2-7	-	TRBV9	-	CASSVADLAYEQYF	TGTGCCAGCAGCGTAGCGGATCTTGCCTACGAGCAGTACTTC
TRBJ1-1	-	TRBV11-1	-	CASSFLGGGPEAFF	TGTGCCAGCAGCTTTTTAGGAGGGGGGCCTGAAGCTTTCTTT
TRBJ2-5	few	TRBV12-3/TRBV12-4	-	CASRYSGQETQYF	TGTGCCAGCAGGTATTCGGGGCAAGAGACCCAGTACTTC
TRBJ2-3	few	TRBV7-6	-	CASSLVGRGGTDTQYF	TGTGCCAGCAGCTTAGTTGGCAGGGGGGGAACAGATACGCAGTATTTT
TRBJ2-5	-	TRBV5-1	TRBD2	CASSFQAGGLETQYF	TGCGCTAGCAGCTTTCAAGCGGGAGGGCTCGAGACCCAGTACTTC
TRBJ2-7	many	TRBV20-1	TRBD2	CSVSSGTYEQYF	TGCAGTGTCTCTAGCGGGACCTACGAGCAGTACTTC
TRBJ2-7	few	TRBV6-5	TRBD1	CASSYRGQGLEQYF	TGTGCCAGCAGTTATCGGGGACAGGGGCTCGAGCAGTACTTC
TRBJ2-5	many	TRBV28	-	CASSGGVETQYF	TGTGCCAGTTCAGGGGGGGTGGAGACCCAGTACTTC
TRBJ1-6	few	TRBV30	-	CAWSQQTNSPLHF	TGTGCCTGGAGTCAGCAGACTAATTCACCCCTCCACTTT
TRBJ1-5	medium-sized	TRBV18	-	CASSPLAAGAQQPQHF	TGTGCCAGCTCACCCCTCGCGGCAGGGGCTCAACAGCCCCAGCATTTT
TRBJ2-5	-	TRBV4-1	TRBD2	CASSQGLSGRETQYF	TGCGCCAGCAGCCAAGGCCTCAGCGGGAGAGAGACCCAGTACTTC
TRBJ2-5	once	TRBV7-6	TRBD2	CASSSAAGVRETQYF	TGTGCCAGCAGCTCGGCGGCGGGGGTCAGGGAGACCCAGTACTTC
TRBJ2-7	once	TRBV7-8	-	CASSSAPNIPEQYF	TGTGCCAGCAGCTCGGCCCCAAACATCCCCGAGCAGTACTTC
TRBJ2-5	few	TRBV24-1	TRBD2	CATARGGSGSQETQYF	TGTGCCACGGCACGGGGGGGCAGCGGGTCCCAAGAGACCCAGTACTTC
TRBJ2-7	-	TRBV5-1	-	CASSVGPTYEQYF	TGCGCCAGCAGTGTAGGGCCGACCTACGAGCAGTACTTC
TRBJ1-1	few	TRBV30	-	CAWLGGTEAFF	TGTGCCTGGCTGGGGGGCACTGAAGCTTTCTTT
TRBJ2-7	-	TRBV20-1	TRBD1	CSQTGGSYVQYF	TGCAGCCAAACAGGGGGCTCCTACGTGCAGTACTTC
TRBJ2-1	few	TRBV7-9	TRBD2	CASSFWGAGGSDEQFF	TGTGCCAGCAGCTTCTGGGGGGCGGGAGGGTCGGATGAGCAGTTCTTC
TRBJ1-1	-	TRBV12-5	-	CASGSQVNTEAFF	TGTGCTAGTGGCTCCCAGGTGAACACTGAAGCTTTCTTT
TRBJ2-2	-	TRBV20-1	-	CSGTGGANIGELFF	TGCAGTGGTACTGGGGGAGCAAACATCGGGGAGCTGTTTTTT
TRBJ2-1	-	TRBV7-6	-	CASSLGQGYGNKQFF	TGTGCCAGCAGCTTAGGGCAGGGCTATGGGAATAAGCAGTTCTTC
TRBJ2-7	-	TRBV3-1	-	CASGNRNEQYF	TGTGCCAGCGGGAACCGAAACGAGCAGTACTTC
TRBJ1-5	-	TRBV7-2	TRBD1	CASSSQGGGQPQHF	TGTGCCAGCAGCTCCCAGGGGGGCGGGCAGCCCCAGCATTTT
TRBJ2-1	medium-sized	TRBV3-1	TRBD2	CASSNPTLAGVNEQFF	TGTGCCAGCAGCAATCCCACTTTAGCGGGAGTCAATGAGCAGTTCTTC